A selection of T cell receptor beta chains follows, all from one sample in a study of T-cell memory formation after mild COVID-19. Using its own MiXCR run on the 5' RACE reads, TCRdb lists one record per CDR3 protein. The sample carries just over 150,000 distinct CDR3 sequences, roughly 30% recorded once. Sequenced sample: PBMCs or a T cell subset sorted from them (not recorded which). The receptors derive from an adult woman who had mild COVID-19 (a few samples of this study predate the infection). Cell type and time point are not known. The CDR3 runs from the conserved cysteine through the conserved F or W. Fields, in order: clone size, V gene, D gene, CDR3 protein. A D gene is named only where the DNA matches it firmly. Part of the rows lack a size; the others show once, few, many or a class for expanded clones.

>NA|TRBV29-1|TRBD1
CSVTGQLQETQYF
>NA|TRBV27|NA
CASSLTWGGLQPQHF
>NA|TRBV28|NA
CASSPSGLSSYEQYF
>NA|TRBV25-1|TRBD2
CASSEPLAGGPRETQYF
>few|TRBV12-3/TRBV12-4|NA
CASSLDLGRNQPQHF
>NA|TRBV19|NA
CASSPRNRDGYGYTF
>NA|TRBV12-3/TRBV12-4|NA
CASSALLGSYNEQFF
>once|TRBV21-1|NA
CASTGGYGDEQFF
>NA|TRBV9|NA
CASSVLADSDEQYF
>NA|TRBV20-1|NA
CSATTGTSNYEQYF
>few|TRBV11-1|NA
CASSQGTVVVDTQYF
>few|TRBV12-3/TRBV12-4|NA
CASSRLQGYTEAFF
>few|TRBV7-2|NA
CASSRIQGAETQYF
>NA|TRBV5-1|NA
CASSLLPRGGNEQFF
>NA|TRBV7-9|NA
CASSLAHTNNEQFF
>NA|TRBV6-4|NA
CASSDLWGSEQFF
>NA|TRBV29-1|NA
CSVEVLHQQYF
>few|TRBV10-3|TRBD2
CAIGGLAGMSSYNEQFF
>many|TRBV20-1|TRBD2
CSATPGGGVREQYF
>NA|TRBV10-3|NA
CAIRDPVNEQFF
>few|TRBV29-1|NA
CSAERPDTDTQYF
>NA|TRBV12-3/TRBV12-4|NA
CASSLVGYEQFF
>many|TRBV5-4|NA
CASSRDIYEQYF
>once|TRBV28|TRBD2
CASSPSVGRFETQYF
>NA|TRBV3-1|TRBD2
CASSQVSGMTSYNEQFF
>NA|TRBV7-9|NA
CASSLGAGSLHF
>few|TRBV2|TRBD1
CASSIQGPHQPQHF
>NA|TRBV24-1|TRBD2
CATSERLAGVDEQFF
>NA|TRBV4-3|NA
CASSQGLSSAQETQYF
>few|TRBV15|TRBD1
CATSRRQGANSPLHF
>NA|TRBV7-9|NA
CASSFSIGGANNEQFF
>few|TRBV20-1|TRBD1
CSPTGMNTEAFF
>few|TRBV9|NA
CASSVSGVGEKLFF
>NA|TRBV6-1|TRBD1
CASSDRDRGTNTQYF
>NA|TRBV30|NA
CAWRYPGRSYEQYF
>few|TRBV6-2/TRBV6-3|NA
CASSAIVAGDRNTEAFF
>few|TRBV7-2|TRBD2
CASSLARTSGTDTQYF
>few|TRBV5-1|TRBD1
CASSYTTQGALYGYTF
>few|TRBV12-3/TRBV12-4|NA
CASSVNQDTQYF
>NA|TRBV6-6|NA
CASGIGQNQPQHF
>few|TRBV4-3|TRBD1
CASSRGQGTNKYEKLFF
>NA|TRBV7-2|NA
CASSLEWENYGYTF
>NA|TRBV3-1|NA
CASSQVPGITGELFF
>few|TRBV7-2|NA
CASTPIRFSYNSPLHF
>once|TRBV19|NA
CASSSSRGAETQYF
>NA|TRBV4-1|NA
CASSQVLAGLRGTEAFF
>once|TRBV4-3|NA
CASSQEVGGRRDTEAFF
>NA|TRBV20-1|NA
CSASLGRGANVLTF
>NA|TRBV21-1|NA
CASSKLVRGKKNIQYF
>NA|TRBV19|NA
CASSIARASYQPQHF
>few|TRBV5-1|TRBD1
CASSIPPRGNEQFF
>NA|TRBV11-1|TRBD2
CASSRGLAGPEDTQYF
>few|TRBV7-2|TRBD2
CASSPGLADNEQFF
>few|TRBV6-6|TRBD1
CASSYTTGNGPQHF
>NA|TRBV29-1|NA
CRAIKLSYEQYF
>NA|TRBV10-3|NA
CAISRTSGGMNTEAFF
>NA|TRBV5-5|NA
CASSTNGGLSYGYTF